The entry below gives a single TCR beta chain sequence along with its context. What it binds is unknown. This specimen belongs to a study of cytomegalovirus exposure and HLA in healthy donors. Findings and caveats of the study: Indistinguishability led to the exclusion of some V segments, TRBV6-2 and TRBV6-3 included.

Amplification used 60 Vbeta primers and 13 Jbeta primers. Assay: immunoSEQ multiplex PCR; the TCRdb copy retains only in-frame clones and omits some. Its clone listing holds 80,000 to 95,000 clones. The J segment lost 7 bases and the V segment lost 4 bases, leaving 0 bases of the junction unmatched. The CDR3 is made up of 13 amino acids. Germline loops: CDR1 LNHDA, CDR2 SQIVND (reference sequence). The chain has TRBV19 and TRBJ1-5; TRBD1 aligns across 11 bases. Sequenced: PBMCs. The source of this sequence is a woman younger than 45 in good health and CMV-seronegative. CDR3 sequence: CASSRDRGQPQHF. CDR3 DNA sequence: TGTGCCAGTAGTAGGGACAGGGGGCAGCCCCAGCATTTT.